This TCR beta chain was captured by sequencing in a study of T cell repertoires in aging, cancer and after chemotherapy. Study context: Glioblastoma patients receiving temozolomide-based therapy gave paired samples before and after chemotherapy.

Study-wide results and caveats: Compared with age-matched healthy donors, untreated hematological or solid cancer patients showed higher blood TCR clonality. Healthy donors lost TCR diversity with age mainly through richness, cancer patients through richness and evenness. Immunological memory after chemotherapy cannot be judged from the repertoire data.

Amplification of TCR beta used genomic DNA extracted from peripheral blood. A mixed TRB-A/B primer pool amplified rearranged TRB by multiplex touch-down PCR. TCRdb redid the calling of the multiplex PCR reads with MiXCR, one entry per CDR3 protein. The table shows some 1,500 distinct CDR3 sequences, with about a quarter occurring only once. The CDR3 contains 15 residues. With 5 bases clipped from V and 10 bases from J, the junction kept 12 bases outside the gene matches. This clonotype is medium-sized in the sample. Its specificity is not known. The sequence came from a human donor with a solid tumor. Input material: blood. The chain has TRBV12-3 or TRBV12-4 and TRBJ2-1; 9 nucleotides match TRBD2. The CDR3 nucleotides read TGTGCCAGCAGTATGGGACTAGCTGATCTGGTCGAGCAGTTCTTC. As protein: CASSMGLADLVEQFF.